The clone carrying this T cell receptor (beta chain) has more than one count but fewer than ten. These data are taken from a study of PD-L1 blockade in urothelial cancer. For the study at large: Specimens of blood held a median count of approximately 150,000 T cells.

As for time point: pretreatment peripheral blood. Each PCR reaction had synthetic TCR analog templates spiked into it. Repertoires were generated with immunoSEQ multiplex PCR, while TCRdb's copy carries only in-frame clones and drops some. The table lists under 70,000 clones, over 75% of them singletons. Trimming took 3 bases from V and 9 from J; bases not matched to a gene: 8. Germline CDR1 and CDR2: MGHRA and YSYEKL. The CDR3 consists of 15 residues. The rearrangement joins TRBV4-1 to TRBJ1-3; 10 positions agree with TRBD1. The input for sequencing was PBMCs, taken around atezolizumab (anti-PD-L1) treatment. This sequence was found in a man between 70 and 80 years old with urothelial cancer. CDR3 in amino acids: CASSHGTGDDSTIYF. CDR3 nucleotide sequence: TGCGCCAGCAGCCATGGGACAGGGGATGACAGCACCATATATTTT.